The 16 T cell receptor beta chains below all came from one sample that was sequenced in a study of blood T cell repertoires in COVID-19. Profiled with immunoSEQ multiplex PCR; TCRdb holds only in-frame clones, not every one. The sample consists of 150,000 to 180,000 clones, 75% to 80% of them appearing once. The sample comprised peripheral blood. These receptors were collected from a man aged 80 or over with acute or convalescent COVID-19.

The V call is TRBV6-5, the J call TRBJ1-5, with a tentative D call TRBD1 (6 bases). Germline CDR1 reads MNHEY; CDR2 reads SVGAGI. Trimming cost V 7 bases and J 4 bases, with 8 bases left between them. The CDR3 is 12 amino acids. In DNA, the CDR3 is TGTGCCAGCACAGGGGCGAATCAGCCCCAGCATTTT. Amino acids: CASTGANQPQHF.

V gene TRBV11-3 combines with J gene TRBJ1-4; 7 nucleotides line up with TRBD1. The V segment lost 0 bases and the J segment 7 bases; nucleotides outside the gene matches: 5. The CDR3 sequence is 15 residues long. In germline, CDR1 is SGHNT, CDR2 YENEEA. In DNA, the CDR3 is TGTGCCAGCAGCTTAGAGACAGGGAGAGGTGAAAAACTGTTTTTT. It encodes CASSLETGRGEKLFF.

The rearrangement uses TRBV7-8 and TRBJ1-2; tentative D call: TRBD1 (6 bases). V lost 4 bases, J lost 2 bases, and 14 bases lay in between. This CDR3 spans 15 amino acids. Germline V gives CDR1 SGHVS, CDR2 FQNEAQ. The CDR3 DNA reads TGTGCCAGCAGCTCACAACGGACAGCAAACTATGGCTACACCTTC. Protein sequence: CASSSQRTANYGYTF.

This chain connects TRBV5-1 to TRBJ2-4, with 7 positions matching TRBD2. The germline gives CDR1 SGHRS, CDR2 YFSETQ. The V gene end was trimmed by 3 bases and the J gene end by 8 bases; junction bases not matched to a gene: 11. This CDR3 is built from 15 residues. The CDR3 protein is CASSYGRQSGDIQYF. CDR3 nucleotide sequence: TGCGCCAGCAGCTACGGGAGGCAGTCGGGGGACATTCAGTACTTC.

The rearrangement uses TRBV5-1 and TRBJ2-7, with D perhaps TRBD1 (6 bases). Germline CDR1 SGHRS, CDR2 YFSETQ. Trimming removed 4 bases from V and 1 base from J, with 12 bases in between. The CDR3 length is 14 residues. CDR3 nucleotides: TGCGCCAGCAGCCCGGGACACAGTTCCTACGAGCAGTACGTC. As protein: CASSPGHSSYEQYV.

The V call is TRBV12-3 or TRBV12-4, the J call TRBJ1-2; D unclear. Trimming removed 3 bases at V and 4 bases at J, with 9 bases between. This CDR3 spans 13 amino acids. CDR3 loop: CASSLGASYGYTF. The CDR3 DNA is TGTGCCAGCAGTTTGGGAGCGAGCTATGGCTACACCTTC.

This sequence joins TRBV2 and TRBJ2-3; 7 bases map to TRBD2. Looked up from germline, CDR1 is SNHLY and CDR2 is FYNNEI. Losses at the gene ends were 1 base for V and 4 bases for J; bases not matched to a gene: 8. There are 16 residues in the CDR3. The CDR3 DNA sequence: TGTGCCAGCAGTGAAGAGCGAGCGGGGCGTCCAGATACGCAGTATTTT. Translated: CASSEERAGRPDTQYF.

This clone was seen a single time. This chain joins TRBV5-4 and TRBJ1-3, with a possible D match to TRBD1 (5 bases). This CDR3 has 16 amino acids. Germline loops: CDR1 SGHNT, CDR2 YYREEE (reference sequence). V lost 0 bases and J 3 bases, leaving 13 bases between the germline ends. The CDR3 loop is CASSLGRQGGGNTIYF. CDR3 nucleotide sequence: TGTGCCAGCAGCTTGGGACGGCAGGGTGGTGGAAACACCATATATTTT.

The V and J genes are TRBV5-1 and TRBJ2-1, with D possibly TRBD1 on 6 matching bases. This CDR3 is 13 amino acids long. Between the trimmed V and J ends, which lost 4 bases and 5 bases, there was a span of 10 bases. Germline V lookup: CDR1 SGHRS, CDR2 YFSETQ. The CDR3 is CASSRDTNNEQFF. As DNA, the CDR3 is TGCGCCAGCAGCAGGGACACGAACAATGAGCAGTTCTTC.

The J gene is TRBJ1-1, the V gene TRBV19; D possibly corresponds to TRBD1 (6 bases). Germline-derived CDR1 and CDR2 are LNHDA and SQIVND (reference sequence). V lost 7 bases and J 1 base, leaving 13 bases between the germline ends. CDR3 length: 14 residues. The CDR3 region has the DNA TGTGCCAGTACCGGGACATTAACGAACACTGAAGCTTTCTTT. Its protein is CASTGTLTNTEAFF.

This clone showed up just a few times. The V and J genes are TRBV10-3 and TRBJ2-2; 8 bases are a match to TRBD1. Trimming took 3 bases from V and 2 from J; bases not matched to a gene: 5. The V gene's germline CDR1 is ENHRY and CDR2 SYGVKD. The CDR3 loop spans 16 amino acids. The CDR3, as DNA: TGTGCCATCAGTGACCGACAGGGGAGAAACACCGGGGAGCTGTTTTTT. This gives the protein CAISDRQGRNTGELFF.

This clone occurred once. This chain uses TRBV5-1 with TRBJ2-2; possibly TRBD2 for D (6 bases). Germline-derived CDR1 and CDR2 are SGHRS and YFSETQ. This CDR3 region has 15 residues. The germline V and J ends were trimmed by 6 bases and 3 bases, with 15 bases remaining between them. The DNA for the CDR3 is TGCGCCAGCACGGGGGAGGTGGCGGACACCGGGGAGCTGTTTTTT. This sequence encodes CASTGEVADTGELFF.

The gene calls are TRBV2 and TRBJ2-6, with D possibly matching TRBD1 (6 bases). The length of the CDR3 is 15 residues. Trimming took 8 bases from V and 4 from J, leaving 15 bases between them. Germline V gives CDR1 SNHLY, CDR2 FYNNEI. The CDR3 DNA reads as TGTGCCAGCGGGATCGACAGGTCCGGGGCCAACGTCCTGACTTTC. Its protein product is CASGIDRSGANVLTF.

This clone showed up just a few times. The chain uses TRBV9 and TRBJ2-1; 8 nucleotides align to TRBD2. Trimming at V came to 5 bases and at J to 6 bases, leaving 10 bases not matched to a gene. Germline CDR1 is SGDLS and CDR2 is YYNGEE. The CDR3 is made up of 15 amino acids. CDR3 coding DNA: TGTGCCAGCAGTGCCTCTCTTCTAGCGGGCAATGAGCAGTTCTTC. This codes for CASSASLLAGNEQFF.

The chain is built from TRBV18 and TRBJ1-6, with a weak D call TRBD1 (5 bases). CDR3 length: 13 amino acids. CDR1 is KGHSH, CDR2 LQKENI, per germline. Trimming took 8 bases from V and 7 from J, leaving 12 bases between them. This CDR3 reads CASAAGQNSPLHF. CDR3 sequence (DNA): TGTGCCAGCGCTGCAGGGCAAAATTCACCCCTCCACTTT.

The rearrangement links TRBV27 to TRBJ1-2, with D possibly being TRBD1 (6 bases). Trimming took 5 bases from V and 12 from J, leaving 19 bases between them. This CDR3 contains 13 residues. The V gene's germline CDR1 is MNHEY and CDR2 SMNVEV (reference sequence). CDR3 DNA sequence: TGTGCCAGCAGTATACTGGCGACAGGAAGGAACACCTTC. It translates to CASSILATGRNTF.